The 27 T cell receptor beta chains listed next were all sequenced from one sample in a study of shared clonotypes between healthy human individuals. Naive-designated CD8 cells lacked CD45RO, were positively enriched for CCR7, and omitted terminally differentiated effector memory CD45RA+ cells. TCRdb keeps only in-frame clones here, not all; method: immunoSEQ multiplex PCR. The repertoire holds some 2.1 million clones, with about 94% as singletons. Sequenced input: naive CD8+ T cells from PBMCs. These TCRs come from a man aged 18-30 years in good health. Some clones in this sample may be carry-over from other donors' samples.

The J gene is TRBJ1-4, the V gene TRBV4-1; D gene unclear. This CDR3 has 17 amino acids. Germline V gene lookup returns CDR1 MGHRA and CDR2 YSYEKL. The V gene lost 3 bases and the J gene lost 14 bases, with 28 bases spanning the gap. In DNA form, the CDR3 reads TGCGCCAGCAGCCAGCGAGGGCAGGCATCATTTCTTGGAAGTCTGTTTTTT. Protein sequence: CASSQRGQASFLGSLFF.

Worth noting for this clone: Other DNA variants within this sample encode the same CDR3. The V call is TRBV28, the J call TRBJ2-2, with D tentatively TRBD1 (5 bases). V lost 4 bases to trimming and J lost 2 bases, with 11 bases between them. Germline V gives CDR1 MDHEN, CDR2 SYDVKM. The CDR3 has 15 residues. As DNA, the CDR3 is TGTGCCAGCAGTTCGACTGACAGAAACACCGGGGAGCTGTTTTTT. It yields the protein CASSSTDRNTGELFF.

In DNA form, the CDR3 reads TGTGCCAGCAGTTTGATCTCAACGGGCAGGAACACTGAAGCTTTCTTT. Encoded protein: CASSLISTGRNTEAFF. V is TRBV28 and J is TRBJ1-1; D is uncertain. CDR3 length equals 16 residues. The ends were cut back, 3 bases at V and 1 base at J, with 15 bases in the middle. Looked up from germline, CDR1 is MDHEN and CDR2 is SYDVKM.

The chain joins TRBV4-3 to TRBJ2-1, with 9 bases aligning to TRBD2. CDR3 length: 17 residues. CDR1 is LGHNA and CDR2 is YSLEER in the germline V gene. J was trimmed by 4 bases and V by 0 bases; bases with no gene match: 7. CDR3 amino acids: CASSQDLSSGIYNEQFF. CDR3 in DNA: TGCGCCAGCAGCCAAGATCTGTCTAGCGGGATTTACAATGAGCAGTTCTTC.

The CDR3 loop reads CSVHTGSVDGYTF. For the CDR3, the DNA is TGCAGCGTGCATACAGGGTCTGTCGATGGCTACACCTTC. The rearrangement joins TRBV29-1 to TRBJ1-2; perhaps TRBD1 as D (6 bases). The V gene's germline CDR1 is SQVTM and CDR2 ANQGSEA. Trimming cost V 6 bases and J 6 bases, with 17 bases left between them. CDR3 length: 13 residues.

The chain links TRBV5-6 to TRBJ1-1; D call uncertain. The CDR3 is 14 amino acids. V was cut by 6 bases and J by 1 base, with 13 bases left in between. CDR1 is SGHDT, CDR2 YYEEEE, per germline. The CDR3 region is CASTPSNRNTEAFF. The CDR3, as DNA: TGTGCCAGCACCCCGAGCAACAGGAACACTGAAGCTTTCTTT.

The rearrangement uses TRBV27 and TRBJ2-7; 11 positions match TRBD2. This CDR3 is built from 15 residues. Germline V CDR1 and CDR2: MNHEY, SMNVEV (reference sequence). The junction had 6 bases not matched to a gene; V was cut back by 6 bases and J by 2 bases. DNA of the CDR3: TGTGCCAGCAGATCTACTAGCGGGGGCACCTACGAGCAGTACTTC. Amino acids: CASRSTSGGTYEQYF.

The V gene is TRBV7-3, the J gene TRBJ2-5; D is possibly TRBD1 or TRBD2 (5 bases each). Germline V gene lookup returns CDR1 SGHTA and CDR2 FQGTGA. V was pared by 3 bases and J by 3 bases, with 17 bases between. The CDR3 spans 16 residues. Written as DNA, the CDR3 is TGTGCCAGCAGCTTGGGACGGGGTTTGGTTAAAGAGACCCAGTACTTC. Translated: CASSLGRGLVKETQYF.

As for this clone: Other DNA sequences in this specimen translate into the identical CDR3. This chain connects TRBV11-2 to TRBJ2-7; D is ambiguous. Per the germline V gene, CDR1 is SGHAT and CDR2 is FQNNGV. V was trimmed by 0 bases and J by 4 bases, leaving 4 bases between them. The CDR3 has 12 residues. The CDR3 region is CASSLDSYEQYF. Here the CDR3 DNA reads TGTGCCAGCAGCTTAGATTCTTACGAGCAGTACTTC. Supplemented by reference TRBV11-2 and TRBJ2-7, the full variable domain reads EAGVAQSPRYKIIEKRQSVAFWCNPISGHATLYWYQQILGQGPKLLIQFQNNGVVDDSQLPKDRFSAERLKGVDSTLKIQPAKLEDSAVYLCASSLDSYEQYFGPGTRLTVT.

The chain employs TRBV5-4 and TRBJ2-1, with 9 bases that match TRBD2. This CDR3 comprises 18 residues. After removal of 1 base from V and 1 base from J, the junction contained 9 bases not matched to a gene. CDR1 is SGHNT, CDR2 YYREEE, per germline (reference sequence). This chain's CDR3 is CASSLKGAGGPSYNEQFF. CDR3 in DNA: TGTGCCAGCAGCTTGAAGGGGGCGGGAGGGCCTTCCTACAATGAGCAGTTCTTC.

V gene TRBV7-9 combines with J gene TRBJ2-3, with D perhaps matching TRBD1 (6 bases). The CDR3 has 15 amino acids. The germline CDR1 and CDR2 sequences are SEHNR and FQNEAQ (reference sequence). Trimming shortened V by 6 bases and J by 0 bases, and 13 bases separated the two germline ends. CDR3 sequence: CASRGRTASTDTQYF. The CDR3 nucleotides read TGTGCCAGCAGGGGCAGGACAGCTAGCACAGATACGCAGTATTTT. Full variable domain (outside the CDR3, taken from reference TRBV7-9 and TRBJ2-3): DTGVSQNPRHKITKRGQNVTFRCDPISEHNRLYWYRQTLGQGPEFLTYFQNEAQLEKSRLLSDRFSAERPKGSFSTLEIQRTEQGDSAMYLCASRGRTASTDTQYFGPGTRLTVL.

The chain has TRBV2 and TRBJ2-7; no clear D. The CDR3 runs to 15 residues. The germline V gene has CDR1 SNHLY and CDR2 FYNNEI. The V end lost 2 bases, the J end lost 2 bases, and 13 bases lay between the germline ends. Written as DNA, the CDR3 is TGTGCCAGCAGTGAAATGCGGACCTCCACCTACGAGCAGTACTTC. It codes for CASSEMRTSTYEQYF.

The chain is built from TRBV19 and TRBJ2-3; no firm D call. The V end was cut by 6 bases, the J end by 2 bases, with 21 bases between. The CDR3 totals 17 residues. The germline V gene has CDR1 LNHDA and CDR2 SQIVND (reference sequence). CDR3 in DNA: TGTGCCAGTAGCCACCCCTATACGGGCGAAAACACAGATACGCAGTATTTT. Translated, it gives CASSHPYTGENTDTQYF. Using reference TRBV19 and TRBJ2-3 for the parts outside the CDR3, the full variable domain is DGGITQSPKYLFRKEGQNVTLSCEQNLNHDAMYWYRQDPGQGLRLIYYSQIVNDFQKGDIAEGYSVSREKKESFPLTVTSAQKNPTAFYLCASSHPYTGENTDTQYFGPGTRLTVL.

V usage is TRBV10-2 and J usage is TRBJ1-1; tentatively, D is TRBD1 (5 bases). Germline V lookup: CDR1 WSHSY, CDR2 SAAADI. The CDR3 totals 17 residues. V lost 6 bases, J lost 8 bases, and 28 bases lay in between. The CDR3 loop reads CASSQGVLDSFNREAFF. The CDR3 nucleotides read TGCGCCAGCAGCCAAGGCGTCCTAGACAGCTTCAACAGGGAAGCTTTCTTT.

The rearrangement joins TRBV28 to TRBJ2-3; 10 nucleotides agree with TRBD2. In germline, CDR1 is MDHEN, CDR2 SYDVKM. CDR3 length equals 13 residues. V dropped 10 bases and J dropped 1; count of bases not matched to a gene: 2. The CDR3, as DNA: TGTGCCAACGGACTAGCGGGCACAGATACGCAGTATTTT. Translating it yields CANGLAGTDTQYF.

This clone was recorded a few times. This chain uses TRBV29-1 with TRBJ2-1; a possible D gene is TRBD2 (6 bases). The CDR3 runs to 11 residues. Germline V gene data show CDR1 as SQVTM and CDR2 as ANQGSEA. The germline V and J ends were trimmed by 4 bases and 15 bases, with 16 bases remaining between them. In nucleotides, the CDR3 is TGCAGCGTTGTATCGGGGGAGGCGTGGTTCTTC. It is translated as CSVVSGEAWFF.

This sequence joins TRBV28 and TRBJ2-3, with 13 positions matching TRBD2. From germline, CDR1 is MDHEN and CDR2 SYDVKM. V shed 3 bases and J 6 bases; nucleotides not matched to a gene: 3. The CDR3 loop spans 15 amino acids. The CDR3, as DNA: TGTGCCAGCAGTTTCATGACTAGCGGGAGGGATACGCAGTATTTT. Residues: CASSFMTSGRDTQYF.

The gene calls are TRBV6-1 and TRBJ1-4; 9 bases are a match to TRBD1. The CDR3 contains 13 residues. Germline V gene data show CDR1 as MNHNS and CDR2 as SASEGT. The V and J ends lost 6 bases and 8 bases, in that order; junction bases with no gene match: 4. In DNA, the CDR3 is TGTGCCAGCAGGGGGACAGGGTGGGAAAAACTGTTTTTT. As protein: CASRGTGWEKLFF.

This rearrangement joins TRBV7-7 to TRBJ2-2; D is ambiguous. The CDR3 runs to 14 residues. Trimming shortened V by 1 base and J by 7 bases, and 10 bases separated the two germline ends. Germline values: CDR1 SSHAT, CDR2 FNYEAQ (reference sequence). This chain's CDR3 is CASSLEVRGGELFF. CDR3 coding DNA: TGTGCCAGCAGCTTAGAGGTCCGCGGCGGGGAGCTGTTTTTT.

The chain employs TRBV27 and TRBJ2-7; 7 bases agree with TRBD2. With 6 bases clipped from V and 5 bases from J, the junction kept 13 bases outside the gene matches. The CDR3 has 15 amino acids. The germline V gene has CDR1 MNHEY and CDR2 SMNVEV (reference sequence). CDR3 DNA: TGTGCCAGCAGCCCGCCGGGGGAGGGCGCGGACGAGCAGTACTTC. Translated, it gives CASSPPGEGADEQYF.

The chain carries TRBV28 and TRBJ1-4; 8 bases match TRBD1. Unmatched junction bases numbered 8, after V lost 6 bases and J lost 8 bases. The CDR3 extends over 14 amino acids. CDR1 and CDR2 (germline): MDHEN, SYDVKM. In DNA form, the CDR3 reads TGTGCCAGCAGCCCCGGGACAGGAAACGAAAAACTGTTTTTT. Protein sequence: CASSPGTGNEKLFF.

The chain carries TRBV6-7 and TRBJ1-2, with 7 bases matching TRBD1. TRBV6-7 has ORF status, its function being uncertain. V was pared by 8 bases and J by 0 bases, with 9 bases of the junction left unmatched. The length of the CDR3 is 15 residues. CDR3 in amino acids: CASGCRGAANYGYTF. DNA for the CDR3: TGTGCCAGCGGGTGCAGGGGGGCAGCTAACTATGGCTACACCTTC.

The rearrangement links TRBV4-1 to TRBJ2-3; 8 bases are shared with TRBD1. This CDR3 has 15 amino acids. Looked up from germline, CDR1 is MGHRA and CDR2 is YSYEKL. Trimming removed 1 base from V and 4 bases from J; junction bases left unmatched: 4. The chain's CDR3 is CASSQGQGASDTQYF. DNA for the CDR3: TGCGCCAGCAGCCAAGGGCAGGGGGCCTCAGATACGCAGTATTTT.

The count of this clone is one. V usage is TRBV11-1 and J usage is TRBJ1-1; no definite D call. Germline CDR1 SGHAT, CDR2 FQDESV (reference sequence). This CDR3 is 16 amino acids long. V lost 5 bases and J lost 1, with 17 bases in between. CDR3 in DNA: TGTGCCAGCAGCCGAGCCAAGCCAGATAAGAACACTGAAGCTTTCTTT. It is translated as CASSRAKPDKNTEAFF.

The chain carries TRBV9 and TRBJ1-2; D might be TRBD1 (6 bases). This CDR3 is built from 15 residues. V was shortened by 1 base and J by 4 bases, with 14 bases between the two germline ends. From germline, CDR1 is SGDLS and CDR2 YYNGEE. The CDR3 DNA is TGTGCCAGCAGCGTAAGTCATGCGGGGGCCTATGGCTACACCTTC. Its protein product is CASSVSHAGAYGYTF.

This clone is a singleton in its sample. The chain's CDR3 is CASRTAGVTYNEQFF. The CDR3 coding sequence is TGTGCCTCAAGAACAGCCGGGGTAACCTACAATGAGCAGTTCTTC. This chain links TRBV30 with TRBJ2-1, with D perhaps matching TRBD2 (5 bases). Deletions cut 7 bases from V and 2 bases from J, with 18 bases between. The CDR3 has 15 residues. CDR1 and CDR2 (germline): GTSNPN, SVGIG (reference sequence).

The gene calls are TRBV10-3 and TRBJ1-2, with D possibly being TRBD1 (6 bases). Germline V gene data show CDR1 as ENHRY and CDR2 as SYGVKD. The CDR3 is made up of 14 amino acids. The V gene lost 6 bases and the J gene lost 8 bases, with 19 bases spanning the gap. The CDR3 loop is CAISGPGTQVGYTF. In nucleotides, the CDR3 is TGTGCCATCAGCGGACCCGGGACACAGGTGGGCTACACCTTC.